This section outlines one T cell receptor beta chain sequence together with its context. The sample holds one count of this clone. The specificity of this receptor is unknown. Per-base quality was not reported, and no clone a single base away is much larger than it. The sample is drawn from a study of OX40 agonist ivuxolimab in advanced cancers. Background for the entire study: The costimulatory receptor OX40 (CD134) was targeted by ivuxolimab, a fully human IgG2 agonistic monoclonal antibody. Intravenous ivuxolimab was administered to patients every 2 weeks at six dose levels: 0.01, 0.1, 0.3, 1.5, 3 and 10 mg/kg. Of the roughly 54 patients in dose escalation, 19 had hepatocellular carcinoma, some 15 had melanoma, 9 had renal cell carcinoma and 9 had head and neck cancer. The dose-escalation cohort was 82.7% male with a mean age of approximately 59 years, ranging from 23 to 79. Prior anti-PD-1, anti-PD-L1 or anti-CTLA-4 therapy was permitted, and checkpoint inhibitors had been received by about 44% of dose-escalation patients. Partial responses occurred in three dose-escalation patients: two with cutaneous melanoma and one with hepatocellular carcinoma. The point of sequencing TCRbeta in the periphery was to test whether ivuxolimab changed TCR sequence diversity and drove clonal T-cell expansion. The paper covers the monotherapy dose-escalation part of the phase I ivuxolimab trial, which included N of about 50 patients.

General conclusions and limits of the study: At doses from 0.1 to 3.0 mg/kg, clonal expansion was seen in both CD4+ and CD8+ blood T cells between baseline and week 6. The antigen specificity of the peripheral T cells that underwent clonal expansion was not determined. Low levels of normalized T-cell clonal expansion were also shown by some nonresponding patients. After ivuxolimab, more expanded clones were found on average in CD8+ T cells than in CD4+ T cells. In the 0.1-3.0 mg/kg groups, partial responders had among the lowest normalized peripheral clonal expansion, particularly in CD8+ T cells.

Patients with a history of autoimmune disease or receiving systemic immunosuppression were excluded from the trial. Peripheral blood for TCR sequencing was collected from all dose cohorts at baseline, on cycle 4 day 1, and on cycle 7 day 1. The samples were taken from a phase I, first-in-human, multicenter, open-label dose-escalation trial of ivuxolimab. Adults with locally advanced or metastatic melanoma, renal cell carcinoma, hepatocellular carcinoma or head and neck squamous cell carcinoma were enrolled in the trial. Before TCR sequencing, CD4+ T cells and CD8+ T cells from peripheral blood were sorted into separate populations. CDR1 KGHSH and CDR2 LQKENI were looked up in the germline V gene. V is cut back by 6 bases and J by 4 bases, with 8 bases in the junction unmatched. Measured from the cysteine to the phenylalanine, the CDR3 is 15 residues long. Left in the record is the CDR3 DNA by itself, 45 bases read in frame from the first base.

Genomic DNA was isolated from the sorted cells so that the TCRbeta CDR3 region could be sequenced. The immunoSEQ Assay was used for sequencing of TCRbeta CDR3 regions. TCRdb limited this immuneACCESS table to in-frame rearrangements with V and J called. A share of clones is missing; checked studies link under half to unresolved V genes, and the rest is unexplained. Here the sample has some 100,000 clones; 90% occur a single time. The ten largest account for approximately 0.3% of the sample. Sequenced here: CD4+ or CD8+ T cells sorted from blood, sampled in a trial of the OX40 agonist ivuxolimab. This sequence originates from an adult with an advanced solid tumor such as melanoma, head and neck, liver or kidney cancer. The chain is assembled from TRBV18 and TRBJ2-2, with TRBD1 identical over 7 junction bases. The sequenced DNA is TGTGCCAGCTCTCGACTCACAGGGGTCACCGGGGAGCTGTTTTTT. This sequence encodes CASSRLTGVTGELFF.